These 14 T cell receptor beta chains were all obtained from the same sample, sequenced in a study of T cells in Graves' hyperthyroidism and ophthalmopathy (dated by TCRdb to the late 2010s). The library was generated by multiplex PCR. The sequencer was an Illumina HiSeq 2000. The TCR beta CDR3 regions were amplified from RNA transcripts. A first-round RT-PCR of the TCR CDR3 used the HTBI primer set with the Qiagen OneStep RT-PCR kit. Using fastp at Q25 and MiXCR, TCRdb reprocessed the public reads and kept productive beta chains. Rows with one shared CDR3 protein collapse into an entry with the most common genes and DNA. The sample has a few hundred thousand distinct CDR3 sequences on record, roughly 22% of them singletons. The leading ten clones occupy roughly 60% of the sample. Sequenced: blood. Receptors originate from a man between 25 and 39 years old with Graves' ophthalmopathy.

The chain recombines TRBV2 with TRBJ2-3; D is possibly TRBD2 (6 bases). Per the germline V gene, CDR1 is SNHLY and CDR2 is FYNNEI. The CDR3 has 15 residues. V gave up 7 bases and J gave up 1 base, with 15 bases separating them. The CDR3, as DNA: TGTGCCAGCACCTCTTTGGCGGGGCGCACAGATACGCAGTATTTT. It specifies CASTSLAGRTDTQYF. The entire variable domain, with the rest obtained from reference TRBV2 and TRBJ2-3, is as follows: EPEVTQTPSHQVTQMGQEVILRCVPISNHLYFYWYRQILGQKVEFLVSFYNNEISEKSEIFDDQFSVERPDGSNFTLKIRSTKLEDSAMYFCASTSLAGRTDTQYFGPGTRLTVL.

V is TRBV27 and J is TRBJ1-2, with no clear D. CDR3 size: 14 residues. Deletions cut 6 bases from V and 1 base from J, with 12 bases between. The germline CDR1 and CDR2 sequences are MNHEY and SMNVEV (reference sequence). The CDR3 is CASRGNEGNYGYTF. The CDR3 nucleotides are TGTGCCAGCAGGGGCAATGAGGGTAACTATGGCTACACCTTC.

This clonotype was picked up a small number of times. The chain has TRBV25-1 and TRBJ1-2; the match to TRBD1 covers 8 bases. This CDR3 is built from 15 residues. Germline values: CDR1 MGHDK, CDR2 SYGVNS. Trimming at V came to 5 bases and at J to 4 bases, leaving 9 bases not matched to a gene. CDR3 residues: CASSRRGQGFYGYTF. CDR3 nucleotides: TGTGCCAGCAGTCGACGCGGACAGGGTTTCTATGGCTACACCTTC.

The V and J genes are TRBV12-3 or TRBV12-4 and TRBJ2-1, with unresolved D. The ends were cut back, 0 bases at V and 6 bases at J, with 15 bases in the middle. There are 16 residues in the CDR3. Here the CDR3 reads CASSLAESKLVNEQFF. CDR3 in DNA: TGTGCCAGCAGTTTAGCGGAATCAAAGTTAGTCAATGAGCAGTTCTTC.

This clonotype was seen repeatedly, ten times or more. The genes are TRBV30 and TRBJ2-1; a weak D match, TRBD2 (5 bases). Germline V gives CDR1 GTSNPN, CDR2 SVGIG (reference sequence). With 3 bases removed from V and 2 bases from J, the gap between germline ends came to 11 bases. This CDR3 has 14 amino acids. CDR3 residues: CAWRDFGPYNEQFF. The CDR3 nucleotides read TGTGCCTGGAGGGACTTTGGCCCCTACAATGAGCAGTTCTTC.

This clonotype was seen ten or more times. The V gene is TRBV7-2, the J gene TRBJ2-7; tentatively, D is TRBD2 (5 bases). The germline CDR1 and CDR2 sequences are SGHTA and FQGNSA. The germline V and J ends were trimmed by 3 bases and 6 bases, with 18 bases remaining between them. The CDR3 has 15 amino acids. The CDR3 DNA is TGTGCCAGCAGCTTCCTGGGGTCTAGCCGCGGCGAGCAGTACTTC. This translates into CASSFLGSSRGEQYF.

This clonotype was counted at least ten times. The rearrangement uses TRBV30 and TRBJ1-2; 9 bases line up with TRBD1. The V gene's germline CDR1 is GTSNPN and CDR2 SVGIG (reference sequence). The V and J ends lost 2 bases and 1 base, in that order; junction bases with no gene match: 2. The CDR3 loop spans 14 amino acids. The CDR3 is CAWSTGGGNYGYTF. The CDR3 DNA reads TGTGCCTGGAGTACAGGGGGCGGTAACTATGGCTACACCTTC.

This chain joins TRBV6-1 and TRBJ2-1, with 10 positions matching TRBD2. Germline V gene lookup returns CDR1 MNHNS and CDR2 SASEGT. This CDR3 has 13 amino acids. The J segment lost 6 bases and the V segment lost 6 bases, leaving 2 bases of the junction unmatched. The CDR3 loop is CASRRLAGNEQFF. Written as DNA, the CDR3 is TGTGCCAGCAGGAGACTAGCGGGCAATGAGCAGTTCTTC.

The chain joins TRBV6-4 to TRBJ2-7, with TRBD1 as a possible D gene (5 bases). V was clipped by 5 bases and J by 4 bases, with 12 bases between them. The CDR3 runs 13 residues. Germline V lookup: CDR1 MRHNA, CDR2 SNTAGT. Here the CDR3 reads CASSPTDIYEQYF. Here the CDR3 DNA reads TGTGCCAGCAGTCCGACAGACATTTACGAGCAGTACTTC.

This clonotype was seen at least ten times. The V and J genes are TRBV2 and TRBJ1-4; 10 bases are a match to TRBD1. Germline trimming cut 3 bases from V and 8 bases from J; bases unmatched to any gene: 3. Per germline, CDR1 SNHLY and CDR2 FYNNEI. This CDR3 has 14 amino acids. The CDR3: CASSEGQGREKLFF. CDR3 bases: TGTGCCAGCAGTGAGGGACAGGGGCGGGAAAAACTGTTTTTT.

This clonotype was counted a few times. The CDR3 bases are TGTGCCAGCAGCAGCGGTACTAGCGGTCTCTACGAGCAGTACTTC. This encodes CASSSGTSGLYEQYF. The chain combines TRBV6-2 or TRBV6-3 with TRBJ2-7, with TRBD2 matching over 8 bases. There are 15 residues in the CDR3. Germline CDR1 MNHEY, CDR2 SVGEGT. V shed 6 bases, J shed 3 bases, and the junction held 10 bases outside the gene matches.

The rearrangement uses TRBV9 and TRBJ2-5, with 7 bases identical to TRBD2. The CDR3 is 16 amino acids. In germline, CDR1 is SGDLS, CDR2 YYNGEE. V trimming: 0 bases; J trimming: 5 bases; junction bases outside the gene matches: 10. CDR3 DNA: TGTGCCAGCAGCGTAGGGGGACCCGCAGCGGGGGAGACCCAGTACTTC. Its protein is CASSVGGPAAGETQYF.

The CDR3, as DNA: TGTGCCAGCACCCAAGGCCCTCACCAGCCCCAGCATTTT. Its translation is CASTQGPHQPQHF. This chain links TRBV28 with TRBJ1-5; no firm D call. Germline V gene sequence: CDR1 MDHEN, CDR2 SYDVKM. Trimming left V 7 bases short and J 7 bases short, with 14 bases between. The CDR3 spans 13 residues.

This chain connects TRBV19 to TRBJ1-4; D is unclear. The CDR3 spans 18 residues. Germline V gives CDR1 LNHDA, CDR2 SQIVND (reference sequence). Trimming removed 5 bases from V and 0 bases from J, with 19 bases in between. CDR3: CASSHVIVRSATNEKLFF. CDR3 sequence (DNA): TGTGCCAGTAGTCATGTGATCGTTCGTTCGGCAACTAATGAAAAACTGTTTTTT. Full variable domain (outside the CDR3, taken from reference TRBV19 and TRBJ1-4): DGGITQSPKYLFRKEGQNVTLSCEQNLNHDAMYWYRQDPGQGLRLIYYSQIVNDFQKGDIAEGYSVSREKKESFPLTVTSAQKNPTAFYLCASSHVIVRSATNEKLFFGSGTQLSVL.